Following are 23 T cell receptor beta chains from one sample sequenced in a study of cytomegalovirus exposure and HLA in healthy donors. PCR was performed using 60 Vbeta and 13 Jbeta primers. Assay: immunoSEQ multiplex PCR; the TCRdb copy retains only in-frame clones and omits some. The sample shows tens of thousands of clones, and 3% to 4.5% sits with its ten largest clones. The sample taken for sequencing was PBMCs. The receptors here all came from a man aged 18-30 years in good health and CMV-seropositive.

This sequence joins TRBV5-4 and TRBJ2-1; TRBD2 might be the D (6 bases). The V gene lost 4 bases and the J gene lost 6 bases, with 14 bases spanning the gap. The CDR3 covers 14 residues. Germline lookup yields CDR1 SGHNT and CDR2 YYREEE (reference sequence). Here the CDR3 DNA reads TGTGCCAGCAGCCCACCCCTAGCGACCAATGAGCAGTTCTTC. Protein product: CASSPPLATNEQFF.

V and J are TRBV9 and TRBJ1-3, with D unresolved. V lost 4 bases, J lost 0 bases, and 8 bases lay in between. Germline V CDR1 and CDR2: SGDLS, YYNGEE. This CDR3 is 14 amino acids long. This CDR3 is CASSPQYSGNTIYF. CDR3 DNA: TGTGCCAGCAGCCCACAGTACTCTGGAAACACCATATATTTT.

CDR3 region: CASTLGEGAAEAFF. CDR3 sequence (DNA): TGTGCCAGTACCCTAGGCGAGGGGGCCGCTGAAGCTTTCTTT. The chain carries TRBV19 and TRBJ1-1, with 7 bases lining up with TRBD1. Germline V CDR1 and CDR2: LNHDA, SQIVND (reference sequence). V was clipped by 7 bases and J by 6 bases; unmatched bases: 11. This CDR3 spans 14 amino acids.

This chain uses TRBV29-1 with TRBJ2-3; weak D call: TRBD2 (5 bases). The germline V gene encodes CDR1 SQVTM and CDR2 ANQGSEA. Trimming took off 5 bases at V and 0 bases at J, with 9 bases between the two ends. The CDR3 runs 13 residues. The CDR3, as DNA: TGCAGCGTTTTCCGGGATAGCACAGATACGCAGTATTTT. Translation: CSVFRDSTDTQYF.

The chain combines TRBV5-1 with TRBJ2-3, with 7 bases that match TRBD1. The CDR3 covers 16 residues. The V gene end was trimmed by 4 bases and the J gene end by 0 bases; junction bases not matched to a gene: 8. Germline CDR1 SGHRS, CDR2 YFSETQ. CDR3 in DNA: TGCGCCAGCAGCATATTACAGGGGCCTAGCACAGATACGCAGTATTTT. Translation: CASSILQGPSTDTQYF.

CDR3 region: CASRASGGISYEQYF. CDR3 bases: TGTGCCAGCAGGGCGAGCGGGGGAATCTCCTACGAGCAGTACTTC. The chain uses TRBV28 and TRBJ2-7; 8 positions agree with TRBD2. Germline-derived CDR1 and CDR2 are MDHEN and SYDVKM. CDR3 length: 15 residues. The V gene end was trimmed by 6 bases and the J gene end by 0 bases; junction bases not matched to a gene: 7.

The J gene is TRBJ1-5, the V gene TRBV28; D may be TRBD1 (6 bases). V dropped 0 bases and J dropped 3 bases, with 9 bases sitting between them. This CDR3 spans 15 amino acids. From germline, CDR1 is MDHEN and CDR2 SYDVKM. CDR3 region: CASSLWDSFNQPQHF. As DNA, the CDR3 is TGTGCCAGCAGTTTATGGGACAGCTTCAATCAGCCCCAGCATTTT.

This chain uses TRBV11-2 with TRBJ2-7; 11 bases fit TRBD1. V lost 0 bases to trimming and J lost 5 bases; unmatched junction nucleotides: 6. The CDR3 spans 16 residues. The germline V gene has CDR1 SGHAT and CDR2 FQNNGV. CDR3 amino acids: CASSLDRGQGANEQYF. CDR3 sequence (DNA): TGTGCCAGCAGCTTAGATCGAGGACAGGGGGCTAACGAGCAGTACTTC.

The gene calls are TRBV27 and TRBJ2-1, with D possibly being TRBD2 (5 bases). Looked up from germline, CDR1 is MNHEY and CDR2 is SMNVEV (reference sequence). Trimming took 3 bases from V and 5 from J, leaving 11 bases between them. CDR3 length: 14 amino acids. CDR3 sequence reads: CASSLGGSDNEQFF. CDR3 coding DNA: TGTGCCAGCAGTTTGGGTGGGAGCGACAATGAGCAGTTCTTC.

The J gene is TRBJ2-2, the V gene TRBV5-1; tentatively, D is TRBD1 (6 bases). CDR1 and CDR2 from the germline V gene are SGHRS and YFSETQ. This CDR3 is built from 15 residues. Trimming shortened V by 7 bases and J by 0 bases, and 13 bases separated the two germline ends. CDR3 region: CASASRGSNTGELFF. The CDR3 DNA follows: TGCGCCAGCGCGAGCAGGGGCTCGAACACCGGGGAGCTGTTTTTT.

The chain has TRBV5-6 and TRBJ2-5; the D gene is possibly TRBD2 (5 bases). Trimming cost V 0 bases and J 1 base, with 7 bases left between them. The CDR3 contains 14 residues. The germline V gene encodes CDR1 SGHDT and CDR2 YYEEEE. CDR3 nucleotides: TGTGCCAGCAGCTTGGCGGGGTCCCAAGAGACCCAGTACTTC. Its protein product is CASSLAGSQETQYF.

The chain joins TRBV15 to TRBJ2-5, with 10 bases lining up with TRBD2. Trimming took 1 base from V and 4 from J; bases not matched to a gene: 9. The CDR3 runs 17 residues. The germline V gene has CDR1 LNHNV and CDR2 YYDKDF (reference sequence). The CDR3 loop reads CATSRGDLAGVAETQYF. CDR3 nucleotide sequence: TGTGCCACCAGCAGAGGGGACCTAGCGGGAGTGGCAGAGACCCAGTACTTC.

This chain joins TRBV5-1 and TRBJ2-3; tentative D call: TRBD1 (6 bases). CDR1 is SGHRS, CDR2 YFSETQ, per germline. Trimming left V 2 bases short and J 5 bases short, with 9 bases between. The CDR3 contains 13 residues. This chain's CDR3 is CASSFWGRDTQYF. The CDR3 DNA reads TGCGCCAGCAGCTTTTGGGGGCGAGATACGCAGTATTTT.

The rearrangement links TRBV6-5 to TRBJ1-2; D is possibly TRBD1 (6 bases). The CDR3 consists of 16 residues. Deletions cut 0 bases from V and 4 bases from J, with 15 bases between. Germline V gene sequence: CDR1 MNHEY, CDR2 SVGAGI. CDR3 nucleotides: TGTGCCAGCAGTTACTCGATGCTGGCCAGGGGCTATGGCTACACCTTC. It codes for CASSYSMLARGYGYTF.

The chain carries TRBV15 and TRBJ2-3; 7 bases fit TRBD2. Trimming removed 6 bases from V and 5 bases from J; junction bases left unmatched: 14. CDR1 is LNHNV, CDR2 YYDKDF, per germline (reference sequence). This CDR3 has 16 amino acids. CDR3 sequence: CATSASQGGSRDTQYF. The CDR3, as DNA: TGTGCCACCAGTGCTTCTCAGGGCGGGAGTCGAGATACGCAGTATTTT.

The V and J genes are TRBV29-1 and TRBJ2-7; TRBD2 matches at 8 bases. This CDR3 is built from 13 residues. The trim removed 1 base at V and 5 bases at J, leaving 4 bases unmatched. CDR1 and CDR2 (germline): SQVTM, ANQGSEA. CDR3 in DNA: TGCAGCGTTGAAGCAAGCGGGGGAAACGAGCAGTACTTC. Protein: CSVEASGGNEQYF.

The chain recombines TRBV28 with TRBJ2-7; weak D call: TRBD2 (6 bases). CDR1 is MDHEN and CDR2 is SYDVKM in the germline V gene. The CDR3 loop spans 17 amino acids. Trimming shortened V by 5 bases and J by 0 bases, and 20 bases separated the two germline ends. The chain's CDR3 is CASSEGRYGPSSYEQYF. The CDR3 region has the DNA TGTGCCAGCAGTGAGGGGAGGTACGGGCCGAGCTCCTACGAGCAGTACTTC.

CDR3 protein: CASSPIRTGAGSGGYTF. The CDR3 DNA reads TGTGCCAGCAGCCCGATCCGGACAGGGGCCGGGAGTGGTGGCTACACCTTC. The chain combines TRBV11-2 with TRBJ1-2, with 9 bases lining up with TRBD1. The junction had 17 bases not matched to a gene; V was cut back by 5 bases and J by 7 bases. This CDR3 has 17 amino acids. Germline assignment: CDR1 SGHAT and CDR2 FQNNGV.

V usage is TRBV14 and J usage is TRBJ2-7; 7 nucleotides line up with TRBD1. This CDR3 comprises 15 residues. Germline V gives CDR1 SGHDN, CDR2 FVKESK. The trim removed 2 bases at V and 6 bases at J, leaving 10 bases unmatched. CDR3 protein: CASSQSWDSISEQYF. CDR3 coding DNA: TGTGCCAGCAGCCAAAGTTGGGACAGTATCTCCGAGCAGTACTTC.

The V gene is TRBV4-1, the J gene TRBJ2-1, with D tentatively TRBD2 (5 bases). This CDR3 has 15 residues. CDR1 MGHRA and CDR2 YSYEKL come from the germline V gene. Trimming removed 3 bases from V and 1 base from J, with 10 bases in between. Here the CDR3 reads CASSQQGGSYNEQFF. The CDR3 bases are TGCGCCAGCAGCCAGCAAGGAGGTTCCTACAATGAGCAGTTCTTC.

The chain links TRBV9 to TRBJ2-7, with TRBD2 matching over 13 bases. The trim removed 4 bases at V and 6 bases at J, leaving 4 bases unmatched. The CDR3 totals 14 residues. The germline gives CDR1 SGDLS, CDR2 YYNGEE. CDR3 nucleotides: TGTGCCAGCAGCCTAGGACTAGCGGGAGTCGAGCAGTACTTC. This encodes CASSLGLAGVEQYF.

The chain is built from TRBV11-2 and TRBJ1-4; 7 positions match TRBD1. This CDR3 spans 16 amino acids. Looked up from germline, CDR1 is SGHAT and CDR2 is FQNNGV. V was clipped by 3 bases and J by 2 bases; unmatched bases: 6. The CDR3 here is CASSFGKGQTNEKLFF. CDR3 in DNA: TGTGCCAGCAGCTTTGGTAAGGGACAGACTAATGAAAAACTGTTTTTT.

The chain joins TRBV5-4 to TRBJ1-2; TRBD1 aligns across 9 bases. The V segment lost 4 bases and the J segment 2 bases; nucleotides outside the gene matches: 9. The CDR3 covers 16 residues. Germline loops: CDR1 SGHNT, CDR2 YYREEE (reference sequence). The DNA for the CDR3 is TGTGCCAGCAGCCGACCCAACAGGGGGCGCAACTATGGCTACACCTTC. Its translation: CASSRPNRGRNYGYTF.